This TCR beta chain stems from a study of T-cell reconstitution after alpha-beta-depleted transplantation in children. This clonotype has at least ten counts. Germline V gene lookup returns CDR1 MDHEN and CDR2 SYDVKM. There are 17 residues in the CDR3. Trimming took 4 bases from V and 3 from J, leaving 21 bases between them. During its preparation, the TCRbeta library received unique molecular identifiers. TCRdb redid the calling of the PCR reads with MiXCR, one entry per CDR3 protein. This table has about 300,000 distinct CDR3 sequences, around 10% appearing once. The chain combines TRBV28 with TRBJ1-1; TRBD1 is a possible D gene (6 bases). The sequencing used PBMCs, collected before TCRalphabeta/CD19-depleted stem cell transplant. This clonotype originated in a boy in the first two years of life with acute myeloid leukemia, due to receive a stem cell transplant. As DNA, the CDR3 is TGTGCCAGCAGTTGGATTCCGCAGGGGATCGACGACACTGAAGCTTTCTTT. As protein: CASSWIPQGIDDTEAFF.